These T cell receptor beta chains were read from a single sample in a study of T-cell reconstitution after alpha-beta-depleted transplantation in children. TCRdb passed the PCR reads through MiXCR, listing each CDR3 protein once. This sample has about 830,000 distinct CDR3 sequences, with approximately 15% found just once. Sequenced material: PBMCs, mostly from graft donor cells, taken 360 days after TCRalphabeta/CD19-depleted stem cell transplant. Receptors were obtained from a male patient between 10 and 17 years old who had a stem cell transplant for acute lymphoblastic leukemia, so the T cells may come from the graft donor. The CDR3 runs from the conserved cysteine through the conserved F or W. The D gene is left open where the match is weak. A row's size may be missing; if present it is once, few, many or a size class.

TRBD1,many,13,TRBJ2-7,TRBV24-1,CATSGTGYYEQYF,TGTGCCACCAGCGGGACAGGATACTACGAGCAGTACTTC
-,few,15,TRBJ2-7,TRBV7-3,CASSRGGAETYEQYF,TGTGCCAGCAGCAGGGGGGGAGCGGAAACCTACGAGCAGTACTTC
-,-,12,TRBJ1-5,TRBV24-1,CATNLNDQPQHF,TGTGCCACCAATCTAAACGATCAGCCCCAGCATTTT
-,few,13,TRBJ2-3,TRBV4-1,CASSQGLLYTQYF,TGCGCCAGCAGCCAAGGCCTGTTGTATACGCAGTATTTT
-,-,16,TRBJ2-1,TRBV20-1,CSAPLAPAAPYNEQFF,TGCAGTGCGCCCCTTGCCCCAGCGGCTCCCTACAATGAGCAGTTCTTC
TRBD1,-,15,TRBJ2-7,TRBV7-6,CASSRRTGLKYEQYF,TGTGCCAGCAGCCGACGGACAGGGCTAAAATACGAGCAGTACTTC
TRBD1,-,14,TRBJ1-2,TRBV6-5,CASSNGQGAYGYTF,TGTGCCAGCAGTAATGGCCAGGGGGCCTATGGCTACACCTTC
-,few,17,TRBJ2-5,TRBV25-1,CASSVPRMGRDDETQYF,TGTGCCAGCAGTGTCCCCAGGATGGGCAGGGACGATGAGACCCAGTACTTC
-,-,16,TRBJ1-1,TRBV5-1,CASSFRRGTLNTEAFF,TGCGCCAGCAGCTTTCGACGGGGGACATTAAACACTGAAGCTTTCTTT
-,few,15,TRBJ2-7,TRBV6-5,CASSDSGAHSYEQYF,TGTGCCAGCAGTGACTCCGGGGCCCACTCCTACGAGCAGTACTTC
TRBD1,many,15,TRBJ2-1,TRBV20-1,CSAEAGTASYNEQFF,TGCAGTGCCGAGGCCGGGACAGCCTCCTACAATGAGCAGTTCTTC
-,-,17,TRBJ2-6,TRBV12-3/TRBV12-4,CASSLGTRVPGANVLTF,TGTGCCAGCAGTTTGGGGACGAGAGTACCTGGGGCCAACGTCCTGACTTTC
-,many,12,TRBJ2-3,TRBV5-1,CASSHITDTQYF,TGCGCCAGCAGCCACATCACAGATACGCAGTATTTT
-,few,21,TRBJ2-7,TRBV4-2,CASSGTVRTGTRILSAYEQYF,TGTGCCAGCAGCGGGACAGTTCGAACCGGGACTAGGATACTGTCAGCATACGAGCAGTACTTC
TRBD1,-,15,TRBJ2-2,TRBV28,CASRPGTGHTGELFF,TGTGCCAGCAGACCCGGGACAGGGCACACCGGGGAGCTGTTTTTT
-,many,17,TRBJ2-7,TRBV7-9,CASSPWGSGTHSYEQYF,TGTGCCAGCAGTCCGTGGGGATCCGGGACTCACTCCTACGAGCAGTACTTC
-,-,12,TRBJ2-5,TRBV10-2,CASSESRVTQYF,TGCGCCAGCAGTGAAAGCCGGGTGACCCAGTACTTC
-,few,13,TRBJ2-3,TRBV2,CASSGPHTDTQYF,TGTGCCAGCAGTGGACCTCACACAGATACGCAGTATTTT
-,few,15,TRBJ1-5,TRBV7-9,CASSSPGASNQPQHF,TGTGCCAGCAGCTCCCCCGGGGCCAGCAATCAGCCCCAGCATTTT
TRBD2,many,14,TRBJ2-7,TRBV7-2,CASSLWREVYEQYF,TGTGCCAGCAGCTTATGGCGGGAGGTCTACGAGCAGTACTTC
TRBD1,many,16,TRBJ2-3,TRBV12-3/TRBV12-4,CASSSRTGHVTDTQYF,TGTGCCAGCAGTTCCCGGACAGGGCATGTCACAGATACGCAGTATTTT
-,-,16,TRBJ2-4,TRBV12-3/TRBV12-4,CASSFFSDSRGYIQYF,TGTGCCAGCAGTTTTTTCTCTGACAGCCGTGGGTACATTCAGTACTTC
-,-,14,TRBJ2-7,TRBV7-2,CASSIPNSAGREYF,TGTGCCAGCAGCATTCCAAATTCTGCGGGAAGGGAGTACTTC
-,-,14,TRBJ2-7,TRBV11-2,CASSLRRGTHEQYF,TGTGCCAGCAGCCTCCGGCGAGGGACCCACGAGCAGTACTTC
-,few,14,TRBJ1-3,TRBV12-3/TRBV12-4,CASSENDGGNTIYF,TGTGCCAGCAGTGAGAACGACGGGGGAAACACCATATATTTT
-,-,15,TRBJ1-4,TRBV4-2,CASSQVEPTGEKLFF,TGTGCCAGCAGCCAAGTCGAACCTACAGGTGAAAAACTGTTTTTT
-,-,17,TRBJ2-3,TRBV7-9,CASSLVYTGTSTDTQYF,TGTGCCAGCAGCTTAGTCTATACCGGGACAAGCACAGATACGCAGTATTTT